A single TCR beta chain is shown here with its context. Its specificity is not known. With the Oncomine TCR Beta short-read assay, DNA from cultured CD4+ T cells was sequenced. The genomic DNA was obtained from cultured CD4+ T cells by extraction with the QIAamp micro DNA kit. TCRdb reprocessed the PCR reads with MiXCR, giving one entry per CDR3 protein. The table includes roughly 15,000 distinct CDR3 sequences, approximately 55% detected once. The CDR3 runs to 15 residues. V was clipped by 5 bases and J by 5 bases; unmatched bases: 12. Germline V gene sequence: CDR1 DFQATT, CDR2 SNEGSKA (reference sequence). As to treatment: roughly nine-day PBMC culture with coronavirus spike peptide pools or control peptides (ViraFEST assay). Per-well cultures of two million PBMCs received roughly 9.9 IU/ml IL-2 and 10 ug/ml peptide pools. The data derive from a study of vaccination and CD4 T cells after COVID-19. Overall study: A median of about 100 days (range 35 to 161) separated diagnosis from post-COVID sampling. Typically, post-vaccine samples were obtained a median about 70 days after dose two, within a range of 14 to 241.

The receptor's source is a human donor who had recovered from COVID-19. The chain uses TRBV20-1 and TRBJ2-1; 7 bases fit TRBD2. Source material: CD4+ T cells from blood, cultured in vitro. CDR3 in DNA: TGCAGTGCTCTTGCCCCTAGCGGAGCTGACAATGAGCAGTTCTTC. This gives the protein CSALAPSGADNEQFF.